This T cell receptor (delta chain) came from a study of gamma-delta T cells after stem cell transplantation. This clone was recorded a few times. In germline, CDR1 is GEAIGNYY, CDR2 EKD. J gave up 4 bases and V 2 bases, and 8 bases lay outside the gene matches. The CDR3 has 16 residues. TCRdb reprocessed the RT-PCR reads using CATT. The sample shows about 2,000 delta-chain clones, less than 20% of them seen only once. The chain is built from TRDV2 and TRDJ1; 11 nucleotides line up with TRDD3. This TCR came from a human donor. It is not recorded whose cells these are; they may come from a transplant donor. This table probably holds off-target reads from a library built for another chain. Sequenced: gamma-delta T cells. The CDR3 region is CACDRLGDTRVDKLIF. The CDR3 DNA sequence: TGTGCCTGTGACAGGTTGGGGGATACGCGCGTCGATAAACTCATCTTT.